What follows are 19 T cell receptor beta chains derived from one specimen sequenced in a study of blood T cell repertoires in COVID-19 (dated by TCRdb to between 2020 and 2021). Library prep was done by the immunoSEQ multiplex PCR assay. Imported from immuneACCESS, the table was reduced by TCRdb to in-frame sequences with V and J called. These copies leave out some clones; in studies compared against another copy, an unresolved V gene accounts for under half, and the cause of the remainder is not known. The sample includes 250,000 to 350,000 clones, with 87% observed a single time. The ten most abundant clones make up less than 6% of the sample. The sample comprised PBMCs or T cells enriched from blood (not recorded which). The receptors here all came from a woman in her twenties or thirties who had recovered from COVID-19.

This rearrangement joins TRBV30 to TRBJ1-1; 7 nucleotides line up with TRBD1. This CDR3 region has 16 residues. V shed 0 bases, J shed 4 bases, and the junction held 11 bases outside the gene matches. Germline lookup yields CDR1 GTSNPN and CDR2 SVGIG (reference sequence). CDR3 bases: TGTGCCTGGAGTGTATGGGGTACAGGGGAGGTCACTGAAGCTTTCTTT. Protein product: CAWSVWGTGEVTEAFF.

This rearrangement joins TRBV18 to TRBJ2-1, with D possibly TRBD2 on 5 matching bases. This CDR3 has 15 residues. Looked up from germline, CDR1 is KGHSH and CDR2 is LQKENI. V lost 3 bases and J lost 5, with 14 bases in between. In DNA, the CDR3 is TGTGCCAGCTCACCGAGGGCCTCGGAACACAATGAGCAGTTCTTC. Encoded protein: CASSPRASEHNEQFF.

V usage is TRBV7-6 and J usage is TRBJ2-3; 8 nucleotides agree with TRBD2. V gave up 4 bases and J gave up 0 bases; unmatched junction bases: 6. The CDR3 spans 16 residues. Germline V gene data show CDR1 as SGHVS and CDR2 as FNYEAQ. This CDR3 is CASSSGLAESTDTQYF. The DNA for the CDR3 is TGTGCCAGCAGCTCTGGACTAGCCGAAAGCACAGATACGCAGTATTTT. Full variable domain (rest looked up from reference TRBV7-6 and TRBJ2-3): GAGVSQSPRYKVTKRGQDVALRCDPISGHVSLYWYRQALGQGPEFLTYFNYEAQQDKSGLPNDRFSAERPEGSISTLTIQRTEQRDSAMYRCASSSGLAESTDTQYFGPGTRLTVL.

This clone was seen a handful of times. The same CDR3 also results from other DNA sequences found in this sample. This chain links TRBV5-6 with TRBJ1-5; D is undetermined. The CDR3 totals 15 residues. CDR1 and CDR2 from the germline V gene are SGHDT and YYEEEE. V was shortened by 3 bases and J by 0 bases, with 10 bases between the two germline ends. The CDR3 DNA sequence: TGTGCCAGCAGCTCGGGTCTTTATAGCAATCAGCCCCAGCATTTT. This sequence encodes CASSSGLYSNQPQHF.

The J gene is TRBJ1-2, the V gene TRBV4-1, with unresolved D. Germline CDR1 is MGHRA and CDR2 is YSYEKL. Trimming shortened V by 0 bases and J by 2 bases, and 4 bases separated the two germline ends. The CDR3 runs to 13 residues. The CDR3 DNA is TGCGCCAGCAGCCAAGATCAGAACTATGGCTACACCTTC. Its protein is CASSQDQNYGYTF.

This clone was seen only once. The chain recombines TRBV30 with TRBJ2-3; D might be TRBD2 (6 bases). This CDR3 is 17 amino acids long. Germline V lookup: CDR1 GTSNPN, CDR2 SVGIG (reference sequence). V was trimmed by 2 bases and J by 2 bases, leaving 20 bases between them. For the CDR3, the DNA is TGTGCCTGGAGTATGGTATGGCTAGCGAAGGACACAGATACGCAGTATTTT. This sequence encodes CAWSMVWLAKDTDTQYF.

This rearrangement joins TRBV27 to TRBJ2-7; D remains ambiguous. V lost 5 bases and J 0 bases, leaving 17 bases between the germline ends. The CDR3 contains 16 residues. Germline V gene sequence: CDR1 MNHEY, CDR2 SMNVEV (reference sequence). The CDR3 here is CASSPVQIRSSYEQYF. The CDR3 DNA sequence: TGTGCCAGCAGTCCTGTACAGATTCGTAGCTCCTACGAGCAGTACTTC.

The chain joins TRBV11-2 to TRBJ2-2; 7 nucleotides agree with TRBD1. This CDR3 spans 15 amino acids. Trimming took 5 bases from V and 7 from J; bases not matched to a gene: 10. CDR1 and CDR2 (germline): SGHAT, FQNNGV. CDR3 sequence (DNA): TGTGCCAGCAGCGCCGACAGGGAACGGAACGGGGAGCTGTTTTTT. As protein: CASSADRERNGELFF.

There are a few counts of this clone. V is TRBV4-2 and J is TRBJ2-2; D perhaps matches TRBD1 (7 bases). V was shortened by 3 bases and J by 4 bases, with 21 bases between the two germline ends. CDR3 size: 18 residues. Germline CDR1 reads LGHNA; CDR2 reads YNFKEQ. CDR3 bases: TGTGCCAGCAGCCAGGGGACCTCGGCAGGGGGGAGCACCGGGGAGCTGTTTTTT. Its protein is CASSQGTSAGGSTGELFF.

The rearrangement links TRBV25-1 to TRBJ1-1; TRBD1 is a possible D gene (5 bases). V shed 6 bases and J shed 1 base, with 9 bases lying between them. From germline, CDR1 is MGHDK and CDR2 SYGVNS. CDR3 length: 13 amino acids. The CDR3 is CASRTGRNTEAFF. CDR3 nucleotides: TGTGCCAGCAGAACAGGAAGGAACACTGAAGCTTTCTTT. The complete variable domain, with remaining parts taken from reference TRBV25-1 and TRBJ1-1, reads EADIYQTPRYLVIGTGKKITLECSQTMGHDKMYWYQQDPGMELHLIHYSYGVNSTEKGDLSSESTVSRIRTEHFPLTLESARPSHTSQYLCASRTGRNTEAFFGQGTRLTVV.

This clone was recorded once. This sequence joins TRBV29-1 and TRBJ2-1, with D maybe TRBD1 (6 bases). V lost 6 bases and J 5 bases, leaving 20 bases between the germline ends. From germline, CDR1 is SQVTM and CDR2 ANQGSEA. The CDR3 length is 15 residues. Here the CDR3 DNA reads TGCAGCGTCCGGACGCAGGGGATCCGCCACAATGAGCAGTTCTTC. This encodes CSVRTQGIRHNEQFF.

CDR3 in DNA: TGTGCCAGCAGCAAAGCCTTCAGCAATCAGCCCCAGCATTTT. This encodes CASSKAFSNQPQHF. The V gene is TRBV27, the J gene TRBJ1-5; D gene ambiguous. V was clipped by 6 bases and J by 1 base, with 10 bases between them. Germline CDR1 reads MNHEY; CDR2 reads SMNVEV (reference sequence). The CDR3 has 14 residues.

This chain joins TRBV5-1 and TRBJ1-3; a weak D match, TRBD1 (5 bases). This CDR3 has 14 amino acids. Trimming took 4 bases from V and 4 from J, leaving 12 bases between them. The germline V gene has CDR1 SGHRS and CDR2 YFSETQ. CDR3 loop: CASSPRGGGNTIYF. CDR3 nucleotide sequence: TGCGCCAGCAGCCCTCGGGGGGGAGGAAACACCATATATTTT.

V gene TRBV5-1 combines with J gene TRBJ1-2, with 7 nucleotides matching TRBD1. The V gene's germline CDR1 is SGHRS and CDR2 YFSETQ. CDR3 length: 14 residues. The V gene end was trimmed by 0 bases and the J gene end by 8 bases; junction bases not matched to a gene: 7. CDR3 sequence reads: CASSLDTGVGGYTF. CDR3 coding DNA: TGCGCCAGCAGCTTGGATACAGGGGTCGGGGGCTACACCTTC.

This chain joins TRBV7-8 and TRBJ2-1; possibly TRBD1 for D (5 bases). Germline V gene sequence: CDR1 SGHVS, CDR2 FQNEAQ. Trimming stripped 2 bases from V and 10 bases from J, with 18 bases between. This CDR3 spans 15 amino acids. The chain's CDR3 is CASSLQTQGEGEQFF. CDR3 DNA sequence: TGTGCCAGCAGCTTACAGACCCAGGGCGAAGGGGAGCAGTTCTTC.

CDR3 protein: CASSFRDSYTGELFF. In DNA, the CDR3 is TGTGCCAGCAGCTTTCGGGACAGCTACACCGGGGAGCTGTTTTTT. This rearrangement joins TRBV7-2 to TRBJ2-2; 7 nucleotides align to TRBD1. The length of the CDR3 is 15 residues. Germline-derived CDR1 and CDR2 are SGHTA and FQGNSA. V was clipped by 3 bases and J by 3 bases; unmatched bases: 4.

This chain uses TRBV5-1 with TRBJ1-2; TRBD1 might be the D (5 bases). The CDR3 runs 12 residues. CDR1 is SGHRS and CDR2 is YFSETQ in the germline V gene. The V gene lost 5 bases and the J gene lost 5 bases, with 10 bases spanning the gap. Here the CDR3 reads CASSEQEYGYTF. In DNA form, the CDR3 reads TGCGCCAGCAGTGAACAGGAGTATGGCTACACCTTC.

The V and J genes are TRBV7-3 and TRBJ1-1; D remains ambiguous. Trimming took 5 bases from V and 0 from J, leaving 7 bases between them. The CDR3 loop spans 13 amino acids. Germline V CDR1 and CDR2: SGHTA, FQGTGA. CDR3 amino acids: CASSPGLNTEAFF. CDR3 DNA: TGTGCCAGCAGCCCCGGTTTGAACACTGAAGCTTTCTTT.

The CDR3 reads CASSLDRDRGFSGELFF. The CDR3 nucleotides read TGTGCCAGCAGCTTAGATCGGGACAGGGGGTTTAGCGGGGAGCTGTTTTTT. This chain links TRBV7-2 with TRBJ2-2; 11 bases fit TRBD1. From germline, CDR1 is SGHTA and CDR2 FQGNSA. Trimming removed 1 base from V and 7 bases from J; junction bases left unmatched: 8. The CDR3 has 17 residues.